These 3 T cell receptor beta chains originate from one sample sequenced in a study of cytomegalovirus exposure and HLA in healthy donors. PCR used 60 Vbeta primers and 13 Jbeta primers. Data came from immunoSEQ multiplex PCR; TCRdb stores just in-frame clones and leaves some out. The data show 80,000 to 130,000 clones, with roughly 88% seen just once and roughly 1.2% held by the top ten. The sample comprised PBMCs. The receptors were gathered from a woman under 30 in good health and CMV-seronegative.

The chain carries TRBV29-1 and TRBJ1-1; D is uncertain. The CDR3 consists of 14 residues. The V gene lost 7 bases and the J gene lost 0 bases, with 15 bases spanning the gap. The V gene's germline CDR1 is SQVTM and CDR2 ANQGSEA. The CDR3 sequence: CSADPTGLNTEAFF. CDR3 in DNA: TGCAGCGCAGACCCCACGGGATTGAACACTGAAGCTTTCTTT.

The chain carries TRBV28 and TRBJ1-5; 10 bases align to TRBD1. The CDR3 runs 15 residues. The V gene end was trimmed by 10 bases and the J gene end by 6 bases; junction bases not matched to a gene: 12. Looked up from germline, CDR1 is MDHEN and CDR2 is SYDVKM. In DNA form, the CDR3 reads TGTGCCATTGGAGGGACAGGGGCCCGTCGTCAGCCCCAGCATTTT. Encoded protein: CAIGGTGARRQPQHF.

The chain joins TRBV11-2 to TRBJ2-1; 7 bases match TRBD1. Germline loops: CDR1 SGHAT, CDR2 FQNNGV. The CDR3 contains 18 residues. V was pared by 1 base and J by 7 bases, with 16 bases of the junction left unmatched. CDR3 loop: CASSLVRGRTDNGNEQFF. CDR3 sequence (DNA): TGTGCCAGCAGCTTAGTTAGGGGGCGAACGGATAATGGGAATGAGCAGTTCTTC. The full variable domain, rest sourced from reference TRBV11-2 and TRBJ2-1, is EAGVAQSPRYKIIEKRQSVAFWCNPISGHATLYWYQQILGQGPKLLIQFQNNGVVDDSQLPKDRFSAERLKGVDSTLKIQPAKLEDSAVYLCASSLVRGRTDNGNEQFFGPGTRLTVL.